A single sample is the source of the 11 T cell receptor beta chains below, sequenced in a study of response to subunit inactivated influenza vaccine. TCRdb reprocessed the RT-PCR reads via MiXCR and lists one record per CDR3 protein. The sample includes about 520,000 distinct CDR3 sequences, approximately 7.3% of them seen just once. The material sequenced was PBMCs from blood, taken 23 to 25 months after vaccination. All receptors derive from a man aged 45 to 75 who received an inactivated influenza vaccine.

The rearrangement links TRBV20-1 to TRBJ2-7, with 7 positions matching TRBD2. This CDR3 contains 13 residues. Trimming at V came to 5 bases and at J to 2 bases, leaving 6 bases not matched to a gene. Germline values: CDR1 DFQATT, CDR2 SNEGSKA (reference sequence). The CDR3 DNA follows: TGCAGTGCTGTGAATGGGAGGGCCTACGAGCAGTACTTC. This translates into CSAVNGRAYEQYF.

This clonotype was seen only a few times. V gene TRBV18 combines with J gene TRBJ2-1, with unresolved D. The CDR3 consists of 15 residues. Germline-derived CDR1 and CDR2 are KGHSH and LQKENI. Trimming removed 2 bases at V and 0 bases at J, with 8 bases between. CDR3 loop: CASSPIPGSYNEQFF. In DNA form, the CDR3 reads TGTGCCAGCTCACCAATCCCCGGCTCCTACAATGAGCAGTTCTTC. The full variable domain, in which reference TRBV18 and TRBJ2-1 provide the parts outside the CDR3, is NAGVMQNPRHLVRRRGQEARLRCSPMKGHSHVYWYRQLPEEGLKFMVYLQKENIIDESGMPKERFSAEFPKEGPSILRIQQVVRGDSAAYFCASSPIPGSYNEQFFGPGTRLTVL.

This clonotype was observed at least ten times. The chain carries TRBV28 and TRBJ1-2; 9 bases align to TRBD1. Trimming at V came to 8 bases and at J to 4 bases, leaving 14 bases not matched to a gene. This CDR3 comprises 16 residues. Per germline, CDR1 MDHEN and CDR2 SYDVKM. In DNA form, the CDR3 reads TGTGCCAGCGCTCCTCCTACAGGGGGCAGACGCTATGGCTACACCTTC. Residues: CASAPPTGGRRYGYTF.

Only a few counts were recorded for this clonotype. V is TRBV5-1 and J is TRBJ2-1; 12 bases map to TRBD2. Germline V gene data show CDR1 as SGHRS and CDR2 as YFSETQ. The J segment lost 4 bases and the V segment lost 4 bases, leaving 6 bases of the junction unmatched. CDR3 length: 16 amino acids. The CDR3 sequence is CASSPELAGGYNEQFF. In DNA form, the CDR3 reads TGCGCCAGCAGCCCTGAACTAGCGGGGGGATACAATGAGCAGTTCTTC. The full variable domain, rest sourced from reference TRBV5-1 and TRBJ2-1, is KAGVTQTPRYLIKTRGQQVTLSCSPISGHRSVSWYQQTPGQGLQFLFEYFSETQRNKGNFPGRFSGRQFSNSRSEMNVSTLELGDSALYLCASSPELAGGYNEQFFGPGTRLTVL.

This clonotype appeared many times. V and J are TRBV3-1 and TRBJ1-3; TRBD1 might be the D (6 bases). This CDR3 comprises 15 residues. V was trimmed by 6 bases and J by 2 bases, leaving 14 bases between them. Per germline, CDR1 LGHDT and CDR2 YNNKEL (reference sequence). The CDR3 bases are TGTGCCAGCAGTCAGACAGGAGGTACTGGAAACACCATATATTTT. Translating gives CASSQTGGTGNTIYF.

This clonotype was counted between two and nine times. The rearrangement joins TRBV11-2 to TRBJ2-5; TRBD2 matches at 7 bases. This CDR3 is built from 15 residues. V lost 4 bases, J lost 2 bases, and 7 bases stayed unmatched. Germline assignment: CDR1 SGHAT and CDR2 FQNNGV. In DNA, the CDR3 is TGTGCCAGCAGCTGGGGAGGGACTACTCAAGAGACCCAGTACTTC. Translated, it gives CASSWGGTTQETQYF.

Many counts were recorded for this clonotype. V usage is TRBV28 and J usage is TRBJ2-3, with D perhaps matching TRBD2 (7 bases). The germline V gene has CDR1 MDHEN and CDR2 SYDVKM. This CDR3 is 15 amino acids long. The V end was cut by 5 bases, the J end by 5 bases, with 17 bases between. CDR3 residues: CASSVTSRGLDTQYF. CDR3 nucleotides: TGTGCCAGCAGTGTGACTAGCAGGGGACTAGATACGCAGTATTTT.

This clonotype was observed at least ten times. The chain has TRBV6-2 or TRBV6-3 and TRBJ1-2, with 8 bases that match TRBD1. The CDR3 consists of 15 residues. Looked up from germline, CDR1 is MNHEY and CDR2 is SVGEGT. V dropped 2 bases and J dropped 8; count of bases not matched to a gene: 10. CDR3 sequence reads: CASSYAVRTGGGYTF. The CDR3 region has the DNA TGTGCCAGCAGTTACGCTGTTAGAACAGGGGGAGGCTACACCTTC.

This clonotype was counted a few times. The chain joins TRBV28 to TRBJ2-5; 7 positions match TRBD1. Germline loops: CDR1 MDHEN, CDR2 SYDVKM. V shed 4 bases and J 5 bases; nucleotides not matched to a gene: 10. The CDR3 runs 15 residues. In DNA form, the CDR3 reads TGTGCCAGCAGTTCCCGCGACAGGGCAGGGGAGACCCAGTACTTC. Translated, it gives CASSSRDRAGETQYF.

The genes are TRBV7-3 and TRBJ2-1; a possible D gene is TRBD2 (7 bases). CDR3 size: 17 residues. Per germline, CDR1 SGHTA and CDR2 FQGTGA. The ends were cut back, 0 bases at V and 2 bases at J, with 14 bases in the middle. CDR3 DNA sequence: TGTGCCAGCAGCTTAACGGGGGCGGGACTACCCTACAATGAGCAGTTCTTC. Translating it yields CASSLTGAGLPYNEQFF.

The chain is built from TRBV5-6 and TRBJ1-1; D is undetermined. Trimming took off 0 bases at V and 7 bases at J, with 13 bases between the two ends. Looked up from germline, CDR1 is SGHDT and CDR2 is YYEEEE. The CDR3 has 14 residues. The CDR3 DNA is TGTGCCAGCAGCTTGGTCGAGGCGCCCGGTGAAGCTTTCTTT. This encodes CASSLVEAPGEAFF. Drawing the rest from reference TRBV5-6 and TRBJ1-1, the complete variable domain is DAGVTQSPTHLIKTRGQQVTLRCSPKSGHDTVSWYQQALGQGPQFIFQYYEEEERQRGNFPDRFSGHQFPNYSSELNVNALLLGDSALYLCASSLVEAPGEAFFGQGTRLTVV.